These T cell receptor beta chains were read from a single sample in a study of T-cell memory formation after mild COVID-19. TCRdb fed the 5' RACE reads into MiXCR, producing one record per CDR3 protein. Counted here are about 180,000 distinct CDR3 sequences, more than 15% occurring once; the ten biggest clones make up 2% to 2.5%. The sequenced material came from PBMCs or a T cell subset sorted from them (not recorded which). These receptors originate from an adult woman who had mild COVID-19 (a few samples of this study predate the infection). Cell type and time point are not known. CDR3s include the opening cysteine and the closing phenylalanine or tryptophan. D genes are given only for firm matches. Clone sizes are given selectively: once, few, many, or a class where the clone is expanded.

J | V | size | D | CDR3 | DNA
TRBJ2-2 | TRBV12-3/TRBV12-4 | NA | NA | CASSYRDTGELFF | TGTGCCAGCAGTTACCGGGACACCGGGGAGCTGTTTTTT
TRBJ2-3 | TRBV9 | few | NA | CASSPGTFTDTQYF | TGTGCCAGCAGCCCGGGGACTTTCACAGATACGCAGTATTTT
TRBJ1-2 | TRBV6-1 | NA | NA | CAAGQWGYGYTF | TGTGCCGCAGGGCAGTGGGGATATGGCTACACCTTC
TRBJ2-6 | TRBV2 | NA | NA | CATDKDGFSGANVLTF | TGTGCCACCGATAAGGACGGTTTCTCTGGGGCCAACGTCCTGACTTTC
TRBJ2-2 | TRBV2 | NA | NA | CASSAELNTGELFF | TGTGCCAGCAGTGCGGAACTGAACACCGGGGAGCTGTTTTTT
TRBJ1-1 | TRBV7-2 | few | NA | CASSLWEGERAFF | TGTGCCAGCAGCTTATGGGAGGGGGAGAGGGCTTTCTTT
TRBJ2-7 | TRBV12-3/TRBV12-4 | few | TRBD2 | CASSLGVAGGPVGIEQYF | TGTGCCAGCAGTTTAGGGGTAGCGGGAGGGCCAGTCGGAATCGAGCAGTACTTC
TRBJ2-7 | TRBV5-1 | NA | NA | CASSLDGVAVSYEQYF | TGCGCCAGCAGCTTGGACGGAGTAGCGGTCTCCTACGAGCAGTACTTC
TRBJ2-2 | TRBV29-1 | few | TRBD1 | CSVTTGTNTGELFF | TGCAGCGTAACGACAGGGACGAACACCGGGGAGCTGTTTTTT
TRBJ1-1 | TRBV6-5 | NA | NA | CASSYSAPSEAFF | TGTGCCAGCAGTTATTCCGCCCCCTCTGAAGCTTTCTTT
TRBJ1-5 | TRBV12-3/TRBV12-4 | few | NA | CATSDSSYQPQHF | TGTGCCACCTCAGACTCTTCCTATCAGCCCCAGCATTTT
TRBJ2-7 | TRBV11-3 | few | NA | CASSRDFYEQYF | TGTGCCAGCAGCCGGGACTTCTACGAGCAGTACTTC
TRBJ1-2 | TRBV3-1 | NA | TRBD1 | CASSQNGLRGDGYTF | TGTGCCAGCAGCCAAAATGGCCTCAGGGGGGATGGCTACACCTTC
TRBJ2-1 | TRBV7-3 | NA | TRBD2 | CASSARGGDNEQFF | TGTGCCAGCAGCGCACGGGGGGGAGACAATGAGCAGTTCTTC
TRBJ2-1 | TRBV2 | many | NA | CASRRHQFYNEQFF | TGTGCCAGCAGGCGACACCAATTTTACAATGAGCAGTTCTTC
TRBJ2-3 | TRBV7-3 | few | NA | CASSSSPWRSTDTQYF | TGTGCCAGCAGCTCCTCCCCTTGGCGGTCCACAGATACGCAGTATTTT
TRBJ2-1 | TRBV11-3 | many | NA | CASSLESASYNEQFF | TGTGCCAGCAGCTTAGAGTCCGCCTCCTACAATGAGCAGTTCTTC
TRBJ2-7 | TRBV6-5 | NA | TRBD1 | CASRRYSTGTYEQYF | TGTGCCAGCAGGCGGTACTCGACAGGGACCTACGAGCAGTACTTC
TRBJ2-7 | TRBV20-1 | few | TRBD1 | CSACRDRGLSLSYEQYF | TGCAGTGCATGCCGGGACAGGGGGCTGTCTCTCTCCTACGAGCAGTACTTC
TRBJ2-3 | TRBV6-1 | few | TRBD2 | CASNLLAGAQDTQYF | TGTGCCAGCAACTTGCTAGCGGGGGCCCAAGATACGCAGTATTTT
TRBJ2-5 | TRBV6-5 | few | TRBD1 | CASSQRTGGETQYF | TGTGCCAGCAGTCAAAGGACAGGGGGAGAGACCCAGTACTTC
TRBJ2-1 | TRBV5-6 | NA | TRBD2 | CASSSGLAGFHEQFF | TGTGCCAGCAGCTCGGGACTAGCGGGGTTCCATGAGCAGTTCTTC
TRBJ2-2 | TRBV20-1 | NA | NA | CSARGGQRNTGELFF | TGCAGTGCTAGAGGGGGCCAGCGGAACACCGGGGAGCTGTTTTTT
TRBJ2-1 | TRBV7-6 | few | TRBD2 | CASSSRAAGGAYNEQFF | TGTGCCAGCAGCTCCCGCGCAGCGGGGGGGGCCTACAATGAGCAGTTCTTC
TRBJ1-6 | TRBV12-3/TRBV12-4 | few | NA | CASSLNYSPLHF | TGTGCCAGCAGCTTAAATTATTCACCCCTCCACTTT
TRBJ2-1 | TRBV7-2 | few | NA | CASSLGLEGIPYNEQFF | TGTGCCAGCAGCTTAGGTCTCGAGGGGATTCCCTACAATGAGCAGTTCTTC
TRBJ2-3 | TRBV11-2 | many | NA | CASSLVLGTGWTQYF | TGTGCCAGCAGCTTAGTGTTGGGTACGGGGTGGACGCAGTATTTT
TRBJ2-3 | TRBV24-1 | NA | TRBD2 | CATSIAGDTDTQYF | TGTGCCACCTCGATAGCGGGGGACACAGATACGCAGTATTTT
TRBJ1-4 | TRBV7-9 | few | NA | CASRRGSANEKLFF | TGTGCCAGCAGGCGGGGTTCAGCTAATGAAAAACTGTTTTTT
TRBJ1-5 | TRBV29-1 | NA | TRBD1 | CSASTGVGDQPQHF | TGCAGCGCCTCGACAGGGGTAGGGGATCAGCCCCAGCATTTT
TRBJ1-1 | TRBV6-5 | NA | NA | CASSYSAGEEAFF | TGTGCCAGCAGTTACTCGGCAGGGGAGGAAGCTTTCTTT
TRBJ2-3 | TRBV6-5 | few | NA | CASSNRDSTDTQYF | TGTGCCAGCAGTAACCGGGACTCCACAGATACGCAGTATTTT
TRBJ2-3 | TRBV7-8 | few | NA | CASSLGRGDTQYF | TGTGCCAGCAGCCTTGGACGGGGGGATACGCAGTATTTT
TRBJ2-1 | TRBV6-5 | NA | TRBD1 | CASSRRPGQGINEQFF | TGTGCCAGCAGCCGACGCCCGGGACAGGGAATCAATGAGCAGTTCTTC
TRBJ2-7 | TRBV11-2 | NA | TRBD1 | CASTITAGGYEQYF | TGTGCCAGCACCATAACGGCAGGGGGCTACGAGCAGTACTTC
TRBJ2-1 | TRBV24-1 | few | TRBD2 | CATSDSGLADNEQFF | TGTGCCACCAGTGACTCGGGACTAGCGGACAATGAGCAGTTCTTC
TRBJ2-7 | TRBV29-1 | few | NA | CSVARGMAYEQYF | TGCAGCGTTGCCCGCGGGATGGCCTACGAGCAGTACTTC
TRBJ2-7 | TRBV5-1 | many | TRBD1 | CASTGTGGSYEQYF | TGCGCCAGCACCGGAACAGGGGGCTCCTACGAGCAGTACTTC
TRBJ2-1 | TRBV4-1 | few | NA | CASSQEGGGAYNEQFF | TGCGCCAGCAGCCAAGAGGGGGGCGGAGCCTACAATGAGCAGTTCTTC
TRBJ1-2 | TRBV30 | NA | NA | CACAYGHNLGYTF | TGTGCCTGTGCCTACGGACACAACCTGGGCTACACCTTC
TRBJ1-3 | TRBV29-1 | few | NA | CSVVVGAFGNTIYF | TGCAGCGTTGTAGTGGGGGCTTTTGGAAACACCATATATTTT
TRBJ1-5 | TRBV4-1 | few | TRBD1 | CASSQGSRQGLGNQPQHF | TGCGCCAGCAGCCAAGGGTCCCGACAGGGGCTGGGCAATCAGCCCCAGCATTTT
TRBJ1-4 | TRBV3-1 | few | TRBD1 | CASAQGLGLFF | TGTGCCAGCGCACAGGGGCTTGGGCTGTTTTTT
TRBJ2-5 | TRBV6-1 | NA | NA | CASRRDPSQETQYF | TGTGCCAGCAGACGGGACCCATCCCAAGAGACCCAGTACTTC
TRBJ1-2 | TRBV19 | NA | NA | CASSMGDLYGYTF | TGTGCCAGTAGTATGGGGGACCTCTATGGCTACACCTTC
TRBJ2-1 | TRBV11-2 | few | TRBD2 | CASSSIAGGPGPEQFF | TGTGCCAGCAGTTCCATAGCGGGAGGGCCAGGGCCTGAGCAGTTCTTC